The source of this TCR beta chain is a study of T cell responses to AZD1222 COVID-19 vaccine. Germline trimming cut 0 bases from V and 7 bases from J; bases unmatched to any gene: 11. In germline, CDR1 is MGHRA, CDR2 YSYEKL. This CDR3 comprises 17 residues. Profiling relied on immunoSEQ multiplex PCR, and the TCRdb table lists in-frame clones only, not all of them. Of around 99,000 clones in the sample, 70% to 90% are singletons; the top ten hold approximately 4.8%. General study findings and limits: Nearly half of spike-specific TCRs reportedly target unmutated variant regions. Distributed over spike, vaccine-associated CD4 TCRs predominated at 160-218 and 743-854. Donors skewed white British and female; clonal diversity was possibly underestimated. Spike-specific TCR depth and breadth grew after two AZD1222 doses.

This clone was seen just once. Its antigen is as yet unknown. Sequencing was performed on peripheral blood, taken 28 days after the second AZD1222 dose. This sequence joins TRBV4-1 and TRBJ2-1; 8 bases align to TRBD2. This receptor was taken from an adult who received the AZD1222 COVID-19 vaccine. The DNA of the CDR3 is TGCGCCAGCAGCCAAGAGGGAGGCCGGGGGGGCTGGAATGAGCAGTTCTTC. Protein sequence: CASSQEGGRGGWNEQFF.